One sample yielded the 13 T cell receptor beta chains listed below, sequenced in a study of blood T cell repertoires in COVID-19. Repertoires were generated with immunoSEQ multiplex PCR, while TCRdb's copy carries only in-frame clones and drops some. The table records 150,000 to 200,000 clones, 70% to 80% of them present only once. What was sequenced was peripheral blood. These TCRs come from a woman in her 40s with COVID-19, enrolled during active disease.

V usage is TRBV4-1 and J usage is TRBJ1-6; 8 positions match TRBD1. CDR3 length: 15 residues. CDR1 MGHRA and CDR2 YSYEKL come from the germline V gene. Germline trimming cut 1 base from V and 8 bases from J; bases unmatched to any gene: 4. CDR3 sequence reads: CASSQGQGAHSPLHF. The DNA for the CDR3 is TGCGCCAGCAGCCAAGGGCAGGGGGCGCATTCACCCCTCCACTTT.

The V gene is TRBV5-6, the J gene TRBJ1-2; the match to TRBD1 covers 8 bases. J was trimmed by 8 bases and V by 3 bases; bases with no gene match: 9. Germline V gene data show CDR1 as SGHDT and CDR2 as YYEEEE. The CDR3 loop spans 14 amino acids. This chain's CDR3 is CASSYPTGDRGYTF. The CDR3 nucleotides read TGTGCCAGCAGCTACCCCACAGGGGACAGGGGCTACACCTTC.

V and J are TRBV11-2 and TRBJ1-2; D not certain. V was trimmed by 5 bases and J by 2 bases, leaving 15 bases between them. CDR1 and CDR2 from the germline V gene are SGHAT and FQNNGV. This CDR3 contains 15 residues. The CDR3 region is CASSPQPTVNYGYTF. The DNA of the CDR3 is TGTGCCAGCAGCCCTCAACCCACAGTGAACTATGGCTACACCTTC.

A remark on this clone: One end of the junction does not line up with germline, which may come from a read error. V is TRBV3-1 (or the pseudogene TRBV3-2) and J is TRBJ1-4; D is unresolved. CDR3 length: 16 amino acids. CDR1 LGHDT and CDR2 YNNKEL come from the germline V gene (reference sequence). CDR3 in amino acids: CASSPVDGKTKEKLFF. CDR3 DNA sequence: TGTGCCAGCAGCCCAGTAGATGGGAAGACTAAGGAAAAACTGTTTTTT.

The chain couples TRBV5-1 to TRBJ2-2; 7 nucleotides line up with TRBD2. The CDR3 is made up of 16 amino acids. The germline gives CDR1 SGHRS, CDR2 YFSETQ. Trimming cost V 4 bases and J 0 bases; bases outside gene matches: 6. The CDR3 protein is CASSRGEPTNTGELFF. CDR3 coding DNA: TGCGCCAGCAGCCGGGGGGAACCCACGAACACCGGGGAGCTGTTTTTT.

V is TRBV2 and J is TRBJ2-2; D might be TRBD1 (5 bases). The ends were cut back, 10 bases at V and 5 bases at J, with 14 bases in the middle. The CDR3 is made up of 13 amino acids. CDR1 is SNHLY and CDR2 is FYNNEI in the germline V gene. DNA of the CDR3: TGTGCCACCCGGTGGGGCCCAACCGGGGAGCTGTTTTTT. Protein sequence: CATRWGPTGELFF.

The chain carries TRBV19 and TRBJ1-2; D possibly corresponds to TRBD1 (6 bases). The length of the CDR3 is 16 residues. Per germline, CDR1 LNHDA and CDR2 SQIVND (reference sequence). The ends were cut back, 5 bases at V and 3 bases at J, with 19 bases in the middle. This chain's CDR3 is CASSATYRTADYGYTF. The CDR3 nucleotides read TGTGCCAGTAGTGCCACCTATAGGACAGCCGACTATGGCTACACCTTC.

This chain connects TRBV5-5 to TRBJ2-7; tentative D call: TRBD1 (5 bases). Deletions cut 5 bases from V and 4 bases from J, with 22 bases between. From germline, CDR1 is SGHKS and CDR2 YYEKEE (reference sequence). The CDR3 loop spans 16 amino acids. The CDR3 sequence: CASRTNDRSISYEQYF. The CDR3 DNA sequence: TGTGCCAGCAGAACGAACGACAGATCTATCTCATACGAGCAGTACTTC.

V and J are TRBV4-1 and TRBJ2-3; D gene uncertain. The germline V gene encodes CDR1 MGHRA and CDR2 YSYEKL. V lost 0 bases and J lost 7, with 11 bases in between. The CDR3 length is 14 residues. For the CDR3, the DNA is TGCGCCAGCAGCCAAGACCCCTCAACAAATACGCAGTATTTT. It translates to CASSQDPSTNTQYF.

The CDR3 DNA follows: TGCGCCAGCAGCCCCCCGGGCTACAATGAGCAGTTCTTC. It translates to CASSPPGYNEQFF. The chain recombines TRBV4-3 with TRBJ2-1; D uncertain. Germline V gene sequence: CDR1 LGHNA, CDR2 YSLEER. This CDR3 region has 13 residues. V gave up 4 bases and J gave up 3 bases, with 7 bases separating them.

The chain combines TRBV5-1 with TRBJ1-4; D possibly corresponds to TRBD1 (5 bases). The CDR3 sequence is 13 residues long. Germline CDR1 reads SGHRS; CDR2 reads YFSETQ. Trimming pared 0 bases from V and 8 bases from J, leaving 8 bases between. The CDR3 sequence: CASSLGDREKLFF. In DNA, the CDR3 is TGCGCCAGCAGCTTGGGAGACAGAGAAAAACTGTTTTTT.

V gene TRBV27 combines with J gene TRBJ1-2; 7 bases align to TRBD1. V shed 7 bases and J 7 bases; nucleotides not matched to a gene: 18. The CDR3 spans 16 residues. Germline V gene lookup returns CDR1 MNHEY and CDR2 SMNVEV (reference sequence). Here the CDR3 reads CASTQMTAGGRTGYTF. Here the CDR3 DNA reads TGTGCCAGCACTCAGATGACGGCAGGGGGGCGCACTGGCTACACCTTC.

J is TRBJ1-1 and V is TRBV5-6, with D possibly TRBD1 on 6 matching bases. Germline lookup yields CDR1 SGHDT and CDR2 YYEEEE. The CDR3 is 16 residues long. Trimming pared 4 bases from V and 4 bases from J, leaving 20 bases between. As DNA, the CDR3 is TGTGCCAGCAGCAACCAACTCTATTACAGGGTCACTGAAGCTTTCTTT. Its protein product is CASSNQLYYRVTEAFF.